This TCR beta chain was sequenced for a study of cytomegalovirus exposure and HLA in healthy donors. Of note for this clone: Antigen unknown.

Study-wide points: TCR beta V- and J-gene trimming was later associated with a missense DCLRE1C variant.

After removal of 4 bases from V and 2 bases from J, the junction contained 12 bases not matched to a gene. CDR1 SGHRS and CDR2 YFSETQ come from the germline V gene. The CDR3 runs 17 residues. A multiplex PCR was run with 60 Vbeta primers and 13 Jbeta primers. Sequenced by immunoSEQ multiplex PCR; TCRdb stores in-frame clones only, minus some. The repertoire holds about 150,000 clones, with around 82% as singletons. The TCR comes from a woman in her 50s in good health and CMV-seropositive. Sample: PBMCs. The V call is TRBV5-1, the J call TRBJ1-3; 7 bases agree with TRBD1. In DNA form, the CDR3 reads TGCGCCAGCAGCCTACGGACAGGCGGAGGGACTGGAAACACCATATATTTT. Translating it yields CASSLRTGGGTGNTIYF.